This T cell receptor beta chain stems from a study of regulatory T cells in long-lasting Graves disease. The table lists this clonotype with many counts. Its antigen is not known. Time point described: newly diagnosed GD, antithyroid drugs for less than 3 months. RNA extracted from PBMCs served as the sequencing template. Study-wide results and limits: With a small sample size, accuracy may have been reduced. What was studied was peripheral blood only, and not thyroid tissue. Comparison showed that persistent patients shared more public clonotypes (under 3,000) than new patients (around 1,000).

Through Arm-PCR of CDR3 regions and iRepertoire HTBI primers, TCR beta libraries were built. TCRdb reprocessed the multiplex PCR reads with MiXCR, giving one entry per CDR3 protein. The table shows 580,000 or so distinct CDR3 sequences, with approximately 16% occurring only once. After removal of 8 bases from V and 2 bases from J, the junction contained 11 bases not matched to a gene. Per the germline V gene, CDR1 is MDHEN and CDR2 is SYDVKM. The CDR3 runs 16 residues. The same sample was also used in a study of T cells in Graves' hyperthyroidism and ophthalmopathy.

The chain has TRBV28 and TRBJ2-7; TRBD2 matches at 11 bases. The clonotype originates from a man aged 18-30 years with Graves disease. Here the sequenced sample was peripheral blood mononuclear cells (PBMCs), taken at new diagnosis, from a patient treated with antithyroid drugs. CDR3 sequence reads: CASSPPGTSGPYEQYF. CDR3 DNA: TGTGCCAGCTCCCCCCCTGGGACTAGCGGACCCTACGAGCAGTACTTC. The whole variable domain, filled in from reference TRBV28 and TRBJ2-7, reads DVKVTQSSRYLVKRTGEKVFLECVQDMDHENMFWYRQDPGLGLRLIYFSYDVKMKEKGDIPEGYSVSREKKERFSLILESASTNQTSMYLCASSPPGTSGPYEQYFGPGTRLTVT.